The clone carrying this T cell receptor beta chain was observed many times. Its antigen is unknown. The TCR beta CDR3 regions underwent amplification from RNA transcripts. First-round RT-PCR used HTBI primers; second-round multiplex PCR followed. TCRdb independently ran MiXCR on the multiplex PCR reads; one entry per CDR3 protein. The table includes about 220,000 distinct CDR3 sequences, around a fifth detected once. The data stem from a study of Graves' ophthalmopathy and Graves' hyperthyroidism. General study findings and limits: Researchers report that a 13-signature model separated ophthalmopathy from stable hyperthyroidism, posting less than 90% sensitivity and 81.08% specificity.

Germline CDR1 is MNHNS and CDR2 is SASEGT. This CDR3 region has 13 residues. The germline V and J ends were trimmed by 4 bases and 2 bases, with 9 bases remaining between them. The sample was peripheral blood. This sequence joins TRBV6-1 and TRBJ2-7; no reliable D call. The sequence derives from a woman in her fifties or sixties with Graves' ophthalmopathy. This chain's CDR3 is CASSGRYPYEQYF. CDR3 bases: TGTGCCAGCAGTGGCAGGTATCCCTACGAGCAGTACTTC.